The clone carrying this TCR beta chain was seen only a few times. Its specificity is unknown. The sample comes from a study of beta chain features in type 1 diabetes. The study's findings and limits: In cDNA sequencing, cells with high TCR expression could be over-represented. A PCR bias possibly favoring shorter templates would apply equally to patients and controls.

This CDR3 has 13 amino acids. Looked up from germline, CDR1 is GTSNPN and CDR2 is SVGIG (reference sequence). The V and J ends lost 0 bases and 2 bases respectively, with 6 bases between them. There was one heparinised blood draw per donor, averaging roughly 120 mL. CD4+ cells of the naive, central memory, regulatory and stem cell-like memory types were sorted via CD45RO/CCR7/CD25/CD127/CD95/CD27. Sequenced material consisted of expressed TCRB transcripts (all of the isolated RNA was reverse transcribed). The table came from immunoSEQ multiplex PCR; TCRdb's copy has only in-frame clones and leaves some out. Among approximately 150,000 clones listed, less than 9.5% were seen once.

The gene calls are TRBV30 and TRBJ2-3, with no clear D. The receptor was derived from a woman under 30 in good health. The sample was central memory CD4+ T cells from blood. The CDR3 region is CAWSVHNTDTQYF. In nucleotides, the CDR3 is TGTGCCTGGAGTGTACACAACACAGATACGCAGTATTTT.